This entry features one T cell receptor (beta chain) sequence. Its target is unknown. Sequencing used immunoSEQ version 4 in survey mode. Here immunoSEQ multiplex PCR was the method, and the copy in TCRdb shows in-frame clones only, minus some. The data hold about 32,000 clones, with 70% observed a single time. Looked up from germline, CDR1 is KGHSH and CDR2 is LQKENI. Losses at the gene ends were 3 bases for V and 4 bases for J; bases not matched to a gene: 6. The CDR3 runs 14 residues. This sample was taken from a study of persistence of HIV-infected CD4 T cells. Study summary: Up to about 180 mL blood was drawn at multiple time points; a couple of donors had single-time leukapheresis. Findings and limits, study-wide: TCRbeta richness was lower in CMV- and Gag-responding cells than in anti-CD3/anti-CD28-responding cells. Within sorted populations, more oligoclonal TCRs accompanied more oligoclonal proviruses.

An overlapping HIV-1 Gag peptide pool stimulated these cells at 0.85 to 1 ug/peptide/mL. Sorting of responding CD4+ T cells relied on upregulated CD40 ligand together with CD69. The gene calls are TRBV18 and TRBJ2-7; TRBD1 agrees at 7 bases. The sample in question was CD4+ T cells sorted from PBMCs after approximately 20-hour stimulation, obtained from a patient who received antiretroviral therapy. This receptor was taken from an adult man with HIV who was CMV-seropositive. DNA for the CDR3: TGTGCCAGCTCACCGGCAGGGGGAAAGTACGAGCAGTACTTC. Translated: CASSPAGGKYEQYF. The full variable domain, in which reference TRBV18 and TRBJ2-7 provide the parts outside the CDR3, is NAGVMQNPRHLVRRRGQEARLRCSPMKGHSHVYWYRQLPEEGLKFMVYLQKENIIDESGMPKERFSAEFPKEGPSILRIQQVVRGDSAAYFCASSPAGGKYEQYFGPGTRLTVT.